This T cell receptor beta chain was sequenced for a study of T cell clonotyping in hematopoietic cell transplantation (dated by TCRdb to the early 2020s). Regarding the complete study: Pretransplant samples from recipients were collected after cytoreduction. A total of some 140 blood samples were gathered in the study from approximately 32 consecutive transplant recipients along with their related donors. Patient recruitment ran from late 2015 to January 2017, and follow-up continued until late 2020 or death.

The immunoSEQ assay, a bias-controlled multiplex PCR with V- and J-specific primers, was used to amplify TCR beta CDR3 regions from genomic DNA. In a second PCR step, a proprietary barcode and Illumina adapter sequences were attached to the CDR3 amplicons. CDR3 libraries were sequenced on an Illumina MiSeq instrument. The authors' pipeline ran thus. immunoSEQ Analyzer 3.0 was used for export and quality control, with R Bioconductor and Immunarch used for downstream analyses. Repertoire metrics were calculated using only productive rearrangements within the normalized downsampled data set. Clonotypes larger than 5 templates in the normalized cohort were defined as pathologically expanded. Repertoire diversity was measured with the Inverse Simpson Index. CMV-specificity analyses were carried out on the non-normalized data set to capture all clonotypes. Sourced from immuneACCESS, this table was stored by TCRdb with only in-frame sequences that have V and J called. A share of the clones is absent; for the studies checked, an unresolved V gene accounts for under half, and the remainder has no known explanation. The V and J calls and the clone size are those of that table, but D and trimming were determined from the DNA. This sample holds tens of thousands of clones; roughly 84% were observed only once. Clones ranked in the top ten supply about 24% of the sample.

Turning to this clone: Its target antigen remains unknown. Base qualities are not recorded, but no much larger clone differs from it by a single base.

Broader findings and caveats from the paper: The sample size was limited and the cells went unsorted, which meant the CD4 and CD8 repertoire contributions could not be told apart. Only a small fraction of recipient repertoires overlapped donor repertoires, with over 97% appearing de novo at the given depth. A decrease in recipient TCR diversity was observed after transplant, and a progressive increase in pathologically expanded clonotypes was seen from day 30 to day 180. Donor and pretransplant recipient Inverse Simpson Index values predicted broader posttransplant TCR repertoire diversity.

The CDR3 sequence holds 18 residues, the cysteine and phenylalanine included. The read is trimmed to its CDR3 DNA, 54 bases read in frame from base 1. V lost 8 bases and J lost 1 base, and the count of bases not matched to a germline gene is 15. Taken from the germline V gene, the CDR1 and CDR2 loops are WSHSY and SAAADI. The time point label for this specimen denotes: recipient sample about 28 days before transplant, after cytoreduction. Blood samples were obtained from recipients approximately 28 days before transplant and at days 30, 100 and 180 after transplant. Nuclei Lysis Solution was used to extract genomic DNA from fresh or cryopreserved unfractionated peripheral blood mononuclear cells.

The source is a woman aged 55-75 years with acute myeloid leukemia. Some clones in this sample may be carry-over from other donors' samples. The input for sequencing was peripheral blood mononuclear cells, taken before stem cell transplant. The chain employs TRBV10-2 and TRBJ1-5; 9 junctional bases match TRBD1. The DNA sequence reads TGCGCCAGCCTCCTGAATTACCGGACAGGGGAAAGCAATCAGCCCCAGCATTTT. The translation is CASLLNYRTGESNQPQHF.